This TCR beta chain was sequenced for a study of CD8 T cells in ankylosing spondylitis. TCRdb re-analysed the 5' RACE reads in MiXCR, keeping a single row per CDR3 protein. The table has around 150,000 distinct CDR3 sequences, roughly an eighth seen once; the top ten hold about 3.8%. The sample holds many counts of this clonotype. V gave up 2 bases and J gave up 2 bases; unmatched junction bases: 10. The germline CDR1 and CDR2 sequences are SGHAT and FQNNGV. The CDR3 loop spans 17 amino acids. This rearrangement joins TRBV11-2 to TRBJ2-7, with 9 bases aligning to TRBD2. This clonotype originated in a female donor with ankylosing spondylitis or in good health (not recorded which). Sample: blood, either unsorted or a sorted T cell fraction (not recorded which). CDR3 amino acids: CASSLPTAGGSPYEQYF. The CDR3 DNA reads TGTGCCAGCAGCTTACCAACCGCGGGAGGGTCTCCCTACGAGCAGTACTTC.